The 9 T cell receptor beta chains below come from one sample, sequenced in a study of CD8 T cells in ankylosing spondylitis (dated by TCRdb to 2015 to 2018). Findings and caveats that apply to the study as a whole: A TCR beta motif of several highly homologous amino acid variants appeared characteristic of blood from ankylosing spondylitis patients.

No cognate antigen is known for these TCRs. Libraries were made using 5' RACE. The instrument given in TCRdb is Illumina HiSeq 2500. The public reads were run again by TCRdb, first through fastp at Q25 and then through MiXCR, and only productive beta chains were kept. Rows with one shared CDR3 protein collapse into an entry with the most common genes and DNA. In all, the sample holds fewer than 550,000 distinct CDR3 sequences, and about 5.7% of those were seen once. Approximately 4% of the sample is taken by the ten largest. The sample was blood, either unsorted or a sorted T cell fraction (not recorded which). The receptors here all came from a male donor with ankylosing spondylitis.

A few counts support this clonotype. The J gene is TRBJ2-7, the V gene TRBV6-1; 9 nucleotides align to TRBD2. Germline lookup yields CDR1 MNHNS and CDR2 SASEGT. The CDR3 is 13 amino acids. DNA of the CDR3: TGTGCTACGTCTGGTAGCGGGAGTTACGAGCAGTACTTC. Protein product: CATSGSGSYEQYF.

This clonotype was detected many times. The V gene is TRBV24-1, the J gene TRBJ2-3; D gene unclear. This CDR3 comprises 16 residues. CDR1 is KGHDR and CDR2 is SFDVKD in the germline V gene. With 0 bases removed from V and 1 base from J, the gap between germline ends came to 10 bases. The CDR3 DNA follows: TGTGCCACCAGTGATTTGCAGTTTGGTGGCACAGATACGCAGTATTTT. Translating gives CATSDLQFGGTDTQYF.

This clonotype was seen ten or more times. The chain carries TRBV4-2 and TRBJ2-3, with TRBD2 identical over 9 bases. Germline CDR1 and CDR2: LGHNA and YNFKEQ. CDR3 length: 16 amino acids. V dropped 3 bases and J dropped 0; count of bases not matched to a gene: 4. In DNA, the CDR3 is TGTGCCAGCAGCCAGACGGGACTAGCTAGCACAGATACGCAGTATTTT. Amino acid sequence: CASSQTGLASTDTQYF.

Ten or more counts support this clonotype. The chain carries TRBV28 and TRBJ1-2, with TRBD1 matching over 9 bases. The germline CDR1 and CDR2 sequences are MDHEN and SYDVKM. The CDR3 loop spans 16 amino acids. J gave up 4 bases and V 3 bases, and 9 bases lay outside the gene matches. As DNA, the CDR3 is TGTGCCAGCAGTTTTCTACCAGGGACAGGGCTCTATGGCTACACCTTC. This gives the protein CASSFLPGTGLYGYTF.

Many counts were recorded for this clonotype. J is TRBJ1-3 and V is TRBV4-3, with D uncertain. V shed 0 bases and J shed 1 base, with 7 bases lying between them. This CDR3 has 15 residues. Germline V lookup: CDR1 LGHNA, CDR2 YSLEER. The CDR3 sequence is CASSQDAGSGNTIYF. In DNA form, the CDR3 reads TGCGCCAGCAGCCAAGATGCGGGATCTGGAAACACCATATATTTT.

At least ten counts were recorded for this clonotype. This sequence joins TRBV12-3 or TRBV12-4 and TRBJ1-2, with D possibly TRBD1 on 5 matching bases. The CDR3 runs to 13 residues. The ends were cut back, 3 bases at V and 4 bases at J, with 9 bases in the middle. In nucleotides, the CDR3 is TGTGCCAGCAGTTTTGCCGGGACCTATGGCTACACCTTC. Translation gives CASSFAGTYGYTF.

This clonotype was counted at least ten times. V and J are TRBV5-1 and TRBJ2-1, with 9 bases aligning to TRBD2. Germline CDR1 is SGHRS and CDR2 is YFSETQ. The V gene end was trimmed by 2 bases and the J gene end by 5 bases; junction bases not matched to a gene: 2. CDR3 length: 14 residues. CDR3 region: CASSFIAGDNEQFF. CDR3 DNA sequence: TGCGCCAGCAGCTTTATAGCGGGAGACAATGAGCAGTTCTTC.

At least ten counts were recorded for this clonotype. This chain uses TRBV4-1 with TRBJ2-1; 7 bases are shared with TRBD1. From germline, CDR1 is MGHRA and CDR2 YSYEKL. The junction had 3 bases not matched to a gene; V was cut back by 0 bases and J by 10 bases. CDR3 length equals 13 residues. Written as DNA, the CDR3 is TGCGCCAGCAGCCAAGAAAGGGGGCACGAGCAGTTCTTC. As protein: CASSQERGHEQFF.

This clonotype was picked up many times. This chain joins TRBV9 and TRBJ1-5; D gene unclear. Trimming cost V 0 bases and J 7 bases, with 11 bases left between them. CDR3 length: 14 residues. In germline, CDR1 is SGDLS, CDR2 YYNGEE. This CDR3 is CASSVGSTHQPQHF. CDR3 nucleotides: TGTGCCAGCAGCGTAGGGTCTACCCACCAGCCCCAGCATTTT.